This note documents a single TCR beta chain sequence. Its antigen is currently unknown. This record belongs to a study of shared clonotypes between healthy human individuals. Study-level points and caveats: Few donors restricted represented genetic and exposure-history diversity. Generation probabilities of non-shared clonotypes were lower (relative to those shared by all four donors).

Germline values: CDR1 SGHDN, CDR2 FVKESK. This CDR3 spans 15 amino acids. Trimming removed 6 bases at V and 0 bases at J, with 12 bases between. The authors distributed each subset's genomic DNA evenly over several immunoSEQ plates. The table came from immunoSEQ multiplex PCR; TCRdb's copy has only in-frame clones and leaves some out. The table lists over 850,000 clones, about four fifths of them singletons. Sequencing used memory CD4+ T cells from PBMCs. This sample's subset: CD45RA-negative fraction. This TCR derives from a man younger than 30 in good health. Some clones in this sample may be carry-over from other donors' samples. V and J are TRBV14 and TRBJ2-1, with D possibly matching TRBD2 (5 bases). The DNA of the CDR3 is TGTGCCAGCAGTCGGAGCGGCTACTCCTACAATGAGCAGTTCTTC. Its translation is CASSRSGYSYNEQFF.